Each of the 24 T cell receptor beta chains below was sequenced from the same sample in a study of blood T cell repertoires in COVID-19. Assay: immunoSEQ multiplex PCR; the TCRdb copy retains only in-frame clones and omits some. The repertoire has roughly 250,000 clones, 87% of them found once; the top ten carry approximately 7.9%. The specimen was peripheral blood. All receptors come from a man between 60 and 70 years old who had recovered from COVID-19.

DNA for the CDR3: TGTGCCTGGAGTGTACTACCCCAAACGACCGGGGAGCTGTTTTTT. It codes for CAWSVLPQTTGELFF. V usage is TRBV30 and J usage is TRBJ2-2, with unresolved D. Trimming cost V 0 bases and J 5 bases, with 13 bases left between them. The CDR3 loop spans 15 amino acids. Germline V gives CDR1 GTSNPN, CDR2 SVGIG (reference sequence).

DNA for the CDR3: TGCGCCAGCAGCTACGGACAGGGCGTCCACGAGCAGTACTTC. Amino acids: CASSYGQGVHEQYF. This rearrangement joins TRBV5-1 to TRBJ2-7; 8 bases map to TRBD1. With 3 bases clipped from V and 5 bases from J, the junction kept 7 bases outside the gene matches. There are 14 residues in the CDR3. Looked up from germline, CDR1 is SGHRS and CDR2 is YFSETQ. Supplemented by reference TRBV5-1 and TRBJ2-7, the full variable domain reads KAGVTQTPRYLIKTRGQQVTLSCSPISGHRSVSWYQQTPGQGLQFLFEYFSETQRNKGNFPGRFSGRQFSNSRSEMNVSTLELGDSALYLCASSYGQGVHEQYFGPGTRLTVT.

This clone was seen only a few times. This chain connects TRBV19 to TRBJ1-1, with D unclear. Trimming took 7 bases from V and 3 from J, leaving 12 bases between them. The CDR3 totals 13 residues. Germline V lookup: CDR1 LNHDA, CDR2 SQIVND (reference sequence). In nucleotides, the CDR3 is TGTGCCAGTATTGGGAGAGGCGACACTGAAGCTTTCTTT. This translates into CASIGRGDTEAFF.

The rearrangement links TRBV19 to TRBJ1-5; D call uncertain. V lost 5 bases to trimming and J lost 1 base, with 9 bases between them. CDR1 is LNHDA and CDR2 is SQIVND in the germline V gene (reference sequence). There are 14 residues in the CDR3. The CDR3 loop is CASSYGHSNQPQHF. CDR3 DNA sequence: TGTGCCAGTAGTTATGGGCACAGCAATCAGCCCCAGCATTTT.

This clone was counted a few times. This rearrangement joins TRBV5-4 to TRBJ1-2, with a possible D match to TRBD1 (6 bases). Germline CDR1 SGHNT, CDR2 YYREEE (reference sequence). This CDR3 spans 14 amino acids. Trimming shortened V by 1 base and J by 7 bases, and 14 bases separated the two germline ends. CDR3 DNA sequence: TGTGCCAGCAGCTTGCCGGGACAACCCACTGGCTACACCTTC. It is translated as CASSLPGQPTGYTF.

This clone was observed a few times. V is TRBV5-6 and J is TRBJ2-3; 7 bases fit TRBD2. The CDR3 covers 16 residues. With 5 bases clipped from V and 1 base from J, the junction kept 10 bases outside the gene matches. The germline V gene encodes CDR1 SGHDT and CDR2 YYEEEE. The CDR3 DNA sequence: TGTGCCAGCAGAGCGAGACTAGCCCCTCGCACAGATACGCAGTATTTT. Translated: CASRARLAPRTDTQYF.

The V and J genes are TRBV29-1 and TRBJ1-2, with unresolved D. V was pared by 4 bases and J by 3 bases, with 18 bases between. Germline V gives CDR1 SQVTM, CDR2 ANQGSEA. CDR3 size: 15 residues. As DNA, the CDR3 is TGCAGCGTTGGAGAAGGGAGCGGGCCCTACTATGGCTACACCTTC. Translated, it gives CSVGEGSGPYYGYTF.

The chain links TRBV7-9 to TRBJ2-1; TRBD2 matches 10 bases. CDR1 SEHNR and CDR2 FQNEAQ come from the germline V gene (reference sequence). The CDR3 contains 14 residues. V lost 3 bases, J lost 7 bases, and 3 bases stayed unmatched. The CDR3 bases are TGTGCCAGCAGCTTTACTAGCGGGGTAAATGAGCAGTTCTTC. Translation: CASSFTSGVNEQFF.

The V gene is TRBV25-1, the J gene TRBJ2-3; 11 positions agree with TRBD2. Germline-derived CDR1 and CDR2 are MGHDK and SYGVNS. This CDR3 is 14 amino acids long. The trim removed 7 bases at V and 3 bases at J, leaving 3 bases unmatched. The CDR3 protein is CASNLAGGTDTQYF. The CDR3 DNA reads as TGTGCCAGCAATCTAGCGGGGGGAACAGATACGCAGTATTTT.

At least ten counts were recorded for this clone. This sequence joins TRBV25-1 and TRBJ1-2; TRBD1 is a possible D gene (6 bases). V shed 6 bases and J shed 8 bases, with 13 bases lying between them. In germline, CDR1 is MGHDK, CDR2 SYGVNS. The CDR3 has 12 amino acids. DNA of the CDR3: TGTGCCAGCAGGACAGGATATGGCGGCTACACCTTC. It translates to CASRTGYGGYTF.

This chain connects TRBV19 to TRBJ1-3; D unresolved. The CDR3 has 15 residues. V lost 6 bases and J lost 0, with 12 bases in between. Germline V CDR1 and CDR2: LNHDA, SQIVND (reference sequence). CDR3 protein: CASSRGVGSGNTIYF. The CDR3, as DNA: TGTGCCAGTAGCCGAGGTGTAGGCTCTGGAAACACCATATATTTT. The full variable domain, its missing parts supplied by reference TRBV19 and TRBJ1-3, is DGGITQSPKYLFRKEGQNVTLSCEQNLNHDAMYWYRQDPGQGLRLIYYSQIVNDFQKGDIAEGYSVSREKKESFPLTVTSAQKNPTAFYLCASSRGVGSGNTIYFGEGSWLTVV.

The V gene is TRBV5-1, the J gene TRBJ2-2; the D gene is possibly TRBD2 (6 bases). Trimming shortened V by 2 bases and J by 5 bases, and 16 bases separated the two germline ends. From germline, CDR1 is SGHRS and CDR2 YFSETQ. The CDR3 contains 16 residues. CDR3 loop: CASSFLSDRGTGELFF. CDR3 nucleotide sequence: TGCGCCAGCAGCTTCTTGTCGGACCGGGGGACCGGGGAGCTGTTTTTT. The variable domain in full, with the rest retrieved from reference TRBV5-1 and TRBJ2-2, is KAGVTQTPRYLIKTRGQQVTLSCSPISGHRSVSWYQQTPGQGLQFLFEYFSETQRNKGNFPGRFSGRQFSNSRSEMNVSTLELGDSALYLCASSFLSDRGTGELFFGEGSRLTVL.

The CDR3, as DNA: TGTGCCAGCAGTGACTGGAGTACCGGGACAGGGTTAATGGCCCAGTACTTC. Translation gives CASSDWSTGTGLMAQYF. V and J are TRBV6-1 and TRBJ2-5, with 9 bases that match TRBD1. Trimming at V came to 3 bases and at J to 9 bases, leaving 17 bases not matched to a gene. Germline-derived CDR1 and CDR2 are MNHNS and SASEGT. This CDR3 region has 17 residues.

The chain joins TRBV3-1 (or the pseudogene TRBV3-2) to TRBJ1-6; D remains unclear. The CDR3 runs to 13 residues. V shed 2 bases and J shed 8 bases, with 7 bases lying between them. Germline assignment: CDR1 LGHDT and CDR2 YNNKEL (reference sequence). CDR3 loop: CASSQPGDSPLHF. The CDR3 DNA is TGTGCCAGCAGCCAACCCGGGGATTCACCCCTCCACTTT.

The chain links TRBV6-1 to TRBJ1-4, with TRBD1 matching over 8 bases. CDR1 is MNHNS and CDR2 is SASEGT in the germline V gene. V gave up 4 bases and J gave up 0 bases; unmatched junction bases: 7. The CDR3 has 17 amino acids. The CDR3 protein is CASSVWDRLTTNEKLFF. The CDR3 coding sequence is TGTGCCAGCAGTGTTTGGGACAGGTTAACAACTAATGAAAAACTGTTTTTT.

The V and J genes are TRBV12-3 or TRBV12-4 and TRBJ1-1; the D is unclear. The CDR3 extends over 13 amino acids. The V end lost 2 bases, the J end lost 3 bases, and 7 bases lay between the germline ends. CDR3 sequence (DNA): TGTGCCAGCAGTTTAAACACACACACTGAAGCTTTCTTT. Its protein is CASSLNTHTEAFF.

The chain employs TRBV11-1 and TRBJ2-3; D might be TRBD1 (5 bases). CDR3 length: 15 amino acids. In germline, CDR1 is SGHAT, CDR2 FQDESV (reference sequence). Trimming stripped 1 base from V and 5 bases from J, with 13 bases between. This chain's CDR3 is CASSLDTGRGDTQYF. CDR3 sequence (DNA): TGTGCCAGCAGCTTAGACACAGGCCGAGGAGATACGCAGTATTTT.

This chain joins TRBV6-6 and TRBJ1-6; 7 bases agree with TRBD1. J was trimmed by 0 bases and V by 5 bases; bases with no gene match: 10. Germline CDR1 MNHNY, CDR2 SVGAGI (reference sequence). The CDR3 extends over 18 amino acids. CDR3: CASSPEGGGSSYNSPLHF. CDR3 nucleotide sequence: TGTGCCAGCAGTCCTGAAGGGGGCGGAAGCTCCTATAATTCACCCCTCCACTTT.

Notes on this clone: Its ends do not fully match the called genes, so a read error is possible. V and J are TRBV29-1 and TRBJ1-2; tentative D call: TRBD1 (5 bases). Germline CDR1 SQVTM, CDR2 ANQGSEA. There are 16 residues in the CDR3. CDR3 nucleotide sequence: TGCAGCGCTGAAGGCGTGGCAGGGCGACAATCCTATGGCTACACCTTC. Protein: CSAEGVAGRQSYGYTF.

The genes are TRBV5-6 and TRBJ1-6; TRBD1 aligns across 8 bases. Germline assignment: CDR1 SGHDT and CDR2 YYEEEE. The J segment lost 8 bases and the V segment lost 3 bases, leaving 7 bases of the junction unmatched. The CDR3 is 15 amino acids. CDR3 DNA: TGTGCCAGCAGCTGGGGGACAGGAGGGGATTCACCCCTCCACTTT. This sequence encodes CASSWGTGGDSPLHF.

The chain recombines TRBV24-1 with TRBJ2-7, with D perhaps matching TRBD1 (5 bases). The CDR3 is made up of 13 amino acids. V lost 12 bases and J lost 3, with 17 bases in between. Per germline, CDR1 KGHDR and CDR2 SFDVKD. The CDR3: CASHHRSDYEQYF. In DNA, the CDR3 is TGTGCCTCCCATCACAGGTCGGACTACGAGCAGTACTTC.

This clone appeared a single time. The chain uses TRBV6-5 and TRBJ1-5, with 7 bases that match TRBD1. V dropped 6 bases and J dropped 7; count of bases not matched to a gene: 6. CDR1 and CDR2 (germline): MNHEY, SVGAGI. The CDR3 is made up of 13 amino acids. This CDR3 reads CASSLQGTQPQHF. CDR3 in DNA: TGTGCCAGCAGCCTACAGGGGACCCAGCCCCAGCATTTT.

This sequence joins TRBV30 and TRBJ1-2; D possibly corresponds to TRBD1 (6 bases). CDR1 and CDR2 from the germline V gene are GTSNPN and SVGIG (reference sequence). This CDR3 is 15 amino acids long. V lost 0 bases to trimming and J lost 7 bases, with 18 bases between them. The CDR3 region is CAWSVPAGDKLGYTF. CDR3 nucleotides: TGTGCCTGGAGTGTACCGGCAGGGGACAAACTTGGCTACACCTTC.

The V and J genes are TRBV9 and TRBJ2-1, with D tentatively TRBD1 (6 bases). This CDR3 contains 15 residues. From germline, CDR1 is SGDLS and CDR2 YYNGEE. V lost 0 bases, J lost 6 bases, and 13 bases lay in between. This chain's CDR3 is CASSVAGQGFNEQFF. Written as DNA, the CDR3 is TGTGCCAGCAGCGTAGCGGGACAAGGCTTCAATGAGCAGTTCTTC. Drawing the rest from reference TRBV9 and TRBJ2-1, the complete variable domain is DSGVTQTPKHLITATGQRVTLRCSPRSGDLSVYWYQQSLDQGLQFLIQYYNGEERAKGNILERFSAQQFPDLHSELNLSSLELGDSALYFCASSVAGQGFNEQFFGPGTRLTVL.